This TCR beta chain came from a study of cytomegalovirus exposure and HLA in healthy donors. Germline CDR1 SNHLY, CDR2 FYNNEI. V shed 4 bases and J shed 4 bases, with 7 bases lying between them. CDR3 size: 12 residues. Overall study results and limits: Many donors shared some public TCRs, even though most TCR sequences were rare. The authors reported that TCR beta sequences could predict HLA-A and HLA-B alleles. These predictions were accurate for most subjects in the first cohort.

Regarding this clone: Its antigen is not known.

Healthy bone marrow donors supplied every sample. PCR used 60 Vbeta primers and 13 Jbeta primers. Clones were sequenced by immunoSEQ multiplex PCR, and TCRdb holds only the in-frame ones, with some missing. Seen here are 150,000 to 200,000 clones, roughly 75% observed once, and the top ten hold roughly 7.6%. The rearrangement links TRBV2 to TRBJ2-5; unclear D gene. The specimen sequenced was PBMCs. The source is a woman aged 40 to 55 in good health and CMV-seropositive. The CDR3 nucleotides read TGTGCCAGCAGTGTGCGTCTAGAGACCCAGTACTTC. Translating gives CASSVRLETQYF.